Listed below are T cell receptor beta chains from one sample, sequenced in a study of PD-L1 blockade in urothelial cancer. The repertoire was sequenced with immunoSEQ multiplex PCR; TCRdb's copy has only in-frame clones and lacks some. The sample comprises 35,000 to 45,000 clones, roughly 86% of which are singletons, and 2.7% rests with the top ten. Sequences were derived from PBMCs, sampled around atezolizumab (anti-PD-L1) treatment. Every receptor here comes from a man aged 65 to 79 with urothelial cancer. The CDR3 runs from the conserved cysteine through the conserved F or W. A D gene is named only where the DNA matches it firmly. The size entry is marked missing in some rows and otherwise reads once, few, many or a size class.

V: TRBV19
D: .
J: TRBJ2-2
size: few
CDR3: CASSTGLITGELFF
DNA: TGTGCCAGTAGTACAGGACTGATCACCGGGGAGCTGTTTTTT

V: TRBV28
D: .
J: TRBJ2-7
size: .
CDR3: CASSYVRGTLQYF
DNA: TGTGCCAGCAGTTACGTTCGGGGGACTTTGCAGTACTTC

V: TRBV4-3
D: TRBD1
J: TRBJ1-4
size: .
CDR3: CASSQGAGTGGEKLFF
DNA: TGCGCCAGCAGCCAAGGTGCCGGGACAGGGGGTGAAAAACTGTTTTTT

V: TRBV19
D: TRBD2
J: TRBJ2-1
size: .
CDR3: CASSQPGEGLHEQFF
DNA: TGTGCCAGTAGTCAACCCGGGGAGGGTCTACATGAGCAGTTCTTC

V: TRBV7-2
D: TRBD1
J: TRBJ1-1
size: once
CDR3: CASSLSQGANTEAFF
DNA: TGTGCCAGCAGCCTATCACAGGGGGCGAATACTGAAGCTTTCTTT

V: TRBV10-1
D: TRBD1
J: TRBJ1-1
size: .
CDR3: CASSESGTENTEAFF
DNA: TGCGCCAGCAGTGAGTCGGGGACAGAGAACACTGAAGCTTTCTTT

V: TRBV7-6
D: .
J: TRBJ2-1
size: .
CDR3: CASSPTGYNEQFF
DNA: TGTGCCAGCAGCCCTACAGGGTACAATGAGCAGTTCTTC

V: TRBV23-1
D: TRBD2
J: TRBJ2-3
size: .
CDR3: CASSQSLTSGRPDTQYF
DNA: TGCGCCAGCAGTCAATCCCTGACTAGCGGGAGGCCAGATACGCAGTATTTT

V: TRBV7-2
D: .
J: TRBJ1-1
size: once
CDR3: CASSYPRGRSNTEAFF
DNA: TGTGCCAGCAGCTACCCTCGGGGGAGGTCGAACACTGAAGCTTTCTTT

V: TRBV5-1
D: TRBD1
J: TRBJ1-1
size: few
CDR3: CASSLGTGEAFF
DNA: TGCGCCAGCAGCTTGGGGACAGGTGAAGCTTTCTTT

V: TRBV4-2
D: TRBD1
J: TRBJ1-5
size: .
CDR3: CASSQETQGAQPQHF
DNA: TGTGCCAGCAGCCAAGAGACCCAGGGGGCGCAGCCCCAGCATTTT

V: TRBV5-1
D: TRBD2
J: TRBJ2-2
size: few
CDR3: CASSQGGTGELFF
DNA: TGCGCCAGCAGCCAGGGAGGGACCGGGGAGCTGTTTTTT

V: TRBV5-4
D: TRBD1
J: TRBJ1-4
size: few
CDR3: CASSHGDRSNEKLFF
DNA: TGTGCCAGCAGCCACGGGGACAGGTCGAATGAAAAACTGTTTTTT

V: TRBV28
D: TRBD2
J: TRBJ2-1
size: once
CDR3: CASSLVRLARYNEQFF
DNA: TGTGCCAGCAGTTTAGTCCGACTAGCGAGGTACAATGAGCAGTTCTTC

V: TRBV10-2
D: TRBD2
J: TRBJ2-1
size: .
CDR3: CASILAGGPGHNEQFF
DNA: TGCGCCAGCATACTAGCGGGAGGGCCGGGTCACAATGAGCAGTTCTTC

V: TRBV11-3
D: .
J: TRBJ2-2
size: .
CDR3: CASSLMGRGTTGELFF
DNA: TGTGCCAGCAGCTTAATGGGAAGGGGAACCACCGGGGAGCTGTTTTTT

V: TRBV10-3
D: TRBD2
J: TRBJ2-3
size: .
CDR3: CAIRPELAGDRSDTQYF
DNA: TGTGCCATCAGACCAGAATTAGCGGGAGATCGGTCAGATACGCAGTATTTT

V: TRBV5-1
D: TRBD2
J: TRBJ2-1
size: .
CDR3: CASSPSGSAYNEQFF
DNA: TGCGCCAGCAGTCCTAGCGGGTCGGCCTACAATGAGCAGTTCTTC

V: TRBV5-6
D: .
J: TRBJ2-1
size: .
CDR3: CASSFRYLVGEQFF
DNA: TGTGCCAGCAGCTTCCGATACCTAGTGGGTGAGCAGTTCTTC

V: TRBV4-2
D: TRBD2
J: TRBJ2-5
size: .
CDR3: CASSSDWGGIQETQYF
DNA: TGTGCCAGCAGCTCGGATTGGGGGGGAATCCAAGAGACCCAGTACTTC

V: TRBV11-3
D: TRBD2
J: TRBJ2-1
size: .
CDR3: CASSSSGSSNEQFF
DNA: TGTGCCAGCAGCAGTAGCGGGAGTAGCAATGAGCAGTTCTTC

V: TRBV15
D: .
J: TRBJ2-3
size: .
CDR3: CATSREGADTDTQYF
DNA: TGTGCCACCAGCAGAGAAGGAGCGGACACAGATACGCAGTATTTT

V: TRBV28
D: TRBD1
J: TRBJ1-4
size: .
CDR3: CASSLQVDRLDF
DNA: TGTGCCAGCAGTTTACAGGTGGACAGGTTAGATTTT

V: TRBV5-1
D: TRBD1
J: TRBJ1-1
size: few
CDR3: CASRRQGPSTEAFF
DNA: TGCGCCAGCCGACGACAGGGGCCGAGCACTGAAGCTTTCTTT

V: TRBV4-1
D: TRBD2
J: TRBJ2-1
size: .
CDR3: CASSQEGLAGINEQFF
DNA: TGCGCCAGCAGCCAAGAGGGACTAGCGGGTATCAATGAGCAGTTCTTC

V: TRBV28
D: TRBD1
J: TRBJ2-1
size: .
CDR3: CASRDRVGPYNEQFF
DNA: TGTGCCAGTAGAGACAGGGTAGGCCCCTACAATGAGCAGTTCTTC

V: TRBV30
D: .
J: TRBJ1-1
size: .
CDR3: CAWSGVNTEAFF
DNA: TGTGCCTGGTCGGGGGTTAACACTGAAGCTTTCTTT

V: TRBV6-4
D: .
J: TRBJ1-1
size: .
CDR3: CASSEQGSTEAFF
DNA: TGTGCCAGCAGTGAGCAGGGCTCCACTGAAGCTTTCTTT

V: TRBV5-6
D: TRBD1
J: TRBJ1-5
size: .
CDR3: CASRGQGSNQPQHF
DNA: TGTGCCAGCAGGGGACAGGGGAGCAATCAGCCCCAGCATTTT

V: TRBV27
D: .
J: TRBJ2-1
size: .
CDR3: CASSLEGGRSSYNEQFF
DNA: TGTGCCAGCAGTTTAGAAGGGGGACGAAGCTCCTACAATGAGCAGTTCTTC

V: TRBV28
D: TRBD2
J: TRBJ2-1
size: .
CDR3: CASSRDLAGDYNEQFF
DNA: TGTGCCAGCAGCCGAGACTTAGCGGGAGACTACAATGAGCAGTTCTTC

V: TRBV30
D: .
J: TRBJ2-7
size: .
CDR3: CAWSAGYEQYF
DNA: TGTGCCTGGAGTGCGGGTTACGAGCAGTACTTC

V: TRBV4-1
D: TRBD1
J: TRBJ1-2
size: few
CDR3: CASSHVTAGGSGYGYTF
DNA: TGCGCCAGCAGCCACGTGACCGCAGGGGGGTCGGGTTATGGCTACACCTTC

V: TRBV23-1
D: .
J: TRBJ2-3
size: .
CDR3: CASSHLPQAGPRTDTQYF
DNA: TGCGCCAGCAGTCATCTTCCACAGGCAGGCCCCCGCACAGATACGCAGTATTTT

V: TRBV4-2
D: .
J: TRBJ1-3
size: .
CDR3: CASSQDGSSGNTIYF
DNA: TGTGCCAGCAGCCAAGATGGGAGCTCTGGAAACACCATATATTTT

V: TRBV7-9
D: .
J: TRBJ1-1
size: .
CDR3: CASSLAGEAFF
DNA: TGTGCCAGCAGCTTGGCAGGTGAAGCTTTCTTT

V: TRBV6-5
D: .
J: TRBJ1-2
size: .
CDR3: CASSSSNSYGYTF
DNA: TGTGCCAGCAGTTCGTCGAACTCCTATGGCTACACCTTC

V: TRBV28
D: TRBD1
J: TRBJ1-2
size: .
CDR3: CASRSGGALLANYGYTF
DNA: TGTGCCAGCAGGTCAGGGGGCGCCCTGTTAGCTAACTATGGCTACACCTTC

V: TRBV27
D: TRBD1
J: TRBJ2-3
size: .
CDR3: CASQPGQGYDTQYF
DNA: TGTGCCAGCCAGCCGGGACAGGGTTACGATACGCAGTATTTT

V: TRBV11-3
D: .
J: TRBJ2-1
size: .
CDR3: CASSTRRGLYNEQFF
DNA: TGTGCCAGCAGCACCAGAAGGGGACTGTACAATGAGCAGTTCTTC

V: TRBV19
D: TRBD2
J: TRBJ2-3
size: .
CDR3: CASKDGGSTDTQYF
DNA: TGTGCCAGTAAGGACGGGGGGAGCACAGATACGCAGTATTTT

V: TRBV9
D: .
J: TRBJ1-1
size: .
CDR3: CASGRGTNTEAFF
DNA: TGTGCCAGCGGACGGGGGACGAACACTGAAGCTTTCTTT

V: TRBV19
D: .
J: TRBJ1-1
size: once
CDR3: CASSIDPPGVGPPEAFF
DNA: TGTGCCAGTAGTATAGACCCACCAGGGGTAGGACCCCCTGAAGCTTTCTTT

V: TRBV7-9
D: TRBD1
J: TRBJ2-7
size: .
CDR3: CASSLGQGTAYEQYF
DNA: TGTGCCAGCAGCTTAGGACAGGGGACGGCCTACGAGCAGTACTTC

V: TRBV10-3
D: .
J: TRBJ1-1
size: .
CDR3: CAISDPDSVNEAFF
DNA: TGTGCCATCAGTGACCCGGACAGTGTTAATGAAGCTTTCTTT

V: TRBV18
D: .
J: TRBJ1-5
size: .
CDR3: CASSPEQLSNQPQHF
DNA: TGTGCCAGCTCACCCGAACAGCTTTCTAATCAGCCCCAGCATTTT

V: TRBV28
D: .
J: TRBJ1-3
size: .
CDR3: CASSLEGASGNTIYF
DNA: TGTGCCAGCAGTTTGGAGGGAGCCTCTGGAAACACCATATATTTT

V: TRBV7-6
D: TRBD2
J: TRBJ2-1
size: once
CDR3: CASSVTSAGGSYNEQFF
DNA: TGTGCCAGCAGCGTAACTAGCGCGGGGGGCTCCTACAATGAGCAGTTCTTC

V: TRBV11-3
D: TRBD2
J: TRBJ2-3
size: .
CDR3: CASSLYTSGRSTDTQYF
DNA: TGTGCCAGCAGCTTGTACACTAGCGGGAGGAGCACAGATACGCAGTATTTT

V: TRBV19
D: .
J: TRBJ2-3
size: .
CDR3: CASSDRDTQYF
DNA: TGTGCCAGTAGCGATAGAGATACGCAGTATTTT

V: TRBV19
D: TRBD1
J: TRBJ2-4
size: .
CDR3: CASSIRTGGDENIQYF
DNA: TGTGCCAGTAGTATCAGGACAGGGGGCGATGAAAACATTCAGTACTTC